The next 19 T cell receptor beta chains were all read from a single sample in a study of T cell responses to AZD1222 COVID-19 vaccine. Data came from immunoSEQ multiplex PCR; TCRdb stores just in-frame clones and leaves some out. Of about 140,000 clones listed, 80% to 95% are singletons. The sample was peripheral blood, taken on day 0 of AZD1222 vaccination. These receptor sequences come from an adult in good health.

This chain connects TRBV9 to TRBJ2-5; D is tentatively TRBD1 or TRBD2 (5 bases each). CDR3 length: 13 amino acids. Trimming removed 2 bases at V and 9 bases at J, with 14 bases between. Germline CDR1 reads SGDLS; CDR2 reads YYNGEE. The CDR3 nucleotides read TGTGCCAGCAGCGTCGGGGACCGACGGGCCCAGTACTTC. This encodes CASSVGDRRAQYF.

This rearrangement joins TRBV11-2 to TRBJ2-5, with D possibly being TRBD2 (5 bases). Trimming removed 5 bases from V and 5 bases from J, with 12 bases in between. This CDR3 spans 13 amino acids. The V gene's germline CDR1 is SGHAT and CDR2 FQNNGV. CDR3 amino acids: CASSAIGVETQYF. Written as DNA, the CDR3 is TGTGCCAGCAGCGCCATCGGGGTGGAGACCCAGTACTTC.

This rearrangement joins TRBV2 to TRBJ2-7; no clear D gene. This CDR3 region has 14 residues. CDR1 SNHLY and CDR2 FYNNEI come from the germline V gene. V gave up 8 bases and J gave up 6 bases, with 20 bases separating them. The CDR3 sequence: CASESTPEYGEQYF. The CDR3 DNA sequence: TGTGCCAGCGAGTCGACTCCCGAGTACGGCGAGCAGTACTTC.

V usage is TRBV27 and J usage is TRBJ2-1; D unresolved. Trimming removed 2 bases from V and 8 bases from J, with 10 bases in between. The CDR3 runs to 13 residues. Germline lookup yields CDR1 MNHEY and CDR2 SMNVEV (reference sequence). The CDR3 DNA reads as TGTGCCAGCAGTTTAATTGGCGGTCATGAGCAGTTCTTC. This translates into CASSLIGGHEQFF.

This rearrangement joins TRBV2 to TRBJ2-6, with D possibly being TRBD1 (6 bases). V was trimmed by 5 bases and J by 1 base, leaving 15 bases between them. Germline V gene data show CDR1 as SNHLY and CDR2 as FYNNEI. This CDR3 has 17 amino acids. CDR3 in DNA: TGTGCCAGCAGTTCGGACAGTCCCGTTTCTGGGGCCAACGTCCTGACTTTC. Amino acids: CASSSDSPVSGANVLTF. The full variable domain, its missing parts supplied by reference TRBV2 and TRBJ2-6, is EPEVTQTPSHQVTQMGQEVILRCVPISNHLYFYWYRQILGQKVEFLVSFYNNEISEKSEIFDDQFSVERPDGSNFTLKIRSTKLEDSAMYFCASSSDSPVSGANVLTFGAGSRLTVL.

The V gene is TRBV19, the J gene TRBJ2-1, with TRBD2 matching 8 bases. Germline V gives CDR1 LNHDA, CDR2 SQIVND (reference sequence). Germline trimming cut 8 bases from V and 7 bases from J; bases unmatched to any gene: 7. This CDR3 spans 13 amino acids. Here the CDR3 reads CASGTSSSNEQFF. The CDR3 coding sequence is TGTGCCAGTGGGACTAGTTCTTCAAATGAGCAGTTCTTC.

The CDR3 loop reads CASSPTGGSSPLHF. The DNA for the CDR3 is TGTGCCAGCAGCCCGACCGGGGGGAGCTCACCCCTCCACTTT. The chain links TRBV7-8 to TRBJ1-6; possibly TRBD1 for D (5 bases). V was pared by 5 bases and J by 10 bases, with 15 bases between. Germline CDR1 reads SGHVS; CDR2 reads FQNEAQ. This CDR3 is built from 14 residues.

The chain couples TRBV11-1 to TRBJ2-7; no clear D. Germline V gene lookup returns CDR1 SGHAT and CDR2 FQDESV (reference sequence). The CDR3 is made up of 16 amino acids. V lost 2 bases, J lost 6 bases, and 20 bases lay in between. DNA for the CDR3: TGTGCCAGCAGCTTATTTTCTCCTCTCTCCTCTAGCGAGCAGTACTTC. Translated, it gives CASSLFSPLSSSEQYF.

The genes are TRBV10-2 and TRBJ1-6; D is unclear. V was clipped by 4 bases and J by 10 bases, with 11 bases between them. The CDR3 is 13 residues long. CDR1 WSHSY and CDR2 SAAADI come from the germline V gene. The CDR3: CASSVGVDSPLHF. As DNA, the CDR3 is TGCGCCAGCAGTGTGGGAGTGGACTCACCCCTCCACTTT.

The chain joins TRBV3-1 (or the pseudogene TRBV3-2) to TRBJ2-1; TRBD2 matches 7 bases. In germline, CDR1 is LGHDT, CDR2 YNNKEL (reference sequence). This CDR3 contains 19 residues. V was pared by 0 bases and J by 2 bases, with 13 bases of the junction left unmatched. The CDR3 nucleotides are TGTGCCAGCAGCCAAGACCCTTTTGGTGGGACTACTGCCTACAATGAGCAGTTCTTC. It yields the protein CASSQDPFGGTTAYNEQFF.

This chain links TRBV7-9 with TRBJ1-1; weak D call: TRBD1 (5 bases). The CDR3 totals 13 residues. Germline values: CDR1 SEHNR, CDR2 FQNEAQ (reference sequence). Trimming pared 5 bases from V and 7 bases from J, leaving 14 bases between. CDR3: CASSPGGIGEAFF. Here the CDR3 DNA reads TGTGCCAGCAGCCCCGGGGGGATCGGTGAAGCTTTCTTT.

This clone has just a few counts. The chain carries TRBV4-2 and TRBJ2-1; 12 bases line up with TRBD2. Germline CDR1 and CDR2: LGHNA and YNFKEQ. The CDR3 totals 17 residues. The V gene end was trimmed by 0 bases and the J gene end by 8 bases; junction bases not matched to a gene: 8. This chain's CDR3 is CASSQDLAGGPVDEQFF. In nucleotides, the CDR3 is TGTGCCAGCAGCCAAGATCTAGCGGGGGGGCCTGTGGATGAGCAGTTCTTC.

The rearrangement links TRBV6-5 to TRBJ2-1, with D unresolved. Deletions cut 7 bases from V and 6 bases from J, with 13 bases between. Germline values: CDR1 MNHEY, CDR2 SVGAGI. This CDR3 is 13 amino acids long. CDR3 protein: CASTQGLTNEQFF. The CDR3 nucleotides are TGTGCCAGCACCCAAGGGTTAACCAATGAGCAGTTCTTC.

This rearrangement joins TRBV19 to TRBJ2-1; D unresolved. CDR1 and CDR2 (germline): LNHDA, SQIVND (reference sequence). The germline V and J ends were trimmed by 5 bases and 9 bases, with 14 bases remaining between them. This CDR3 is built from 13 residues. CDR3 amino acids: CASSLLRMSEQFF. CDR3 sequence (DNA): TGTGCCAGTAGTCTACTCCGGATGAGTGAGCAGTTCTTC.

The J gene is TRBJ1-6, the V gene TRBV5-1, with 9 nucleotides matching TRBD1. CDR3 length: 15 residues. Germline V gene lookup returns CDR1 SGHRS and CDR2 YFSETQ. After removal of 0 bases from V and 10 bases from J, the junction contained 5 bases not matched to a gene. The CDR3: CASSLGTGVGSPLHF. The DNA for the CDR3 is TGCGCCAGCAGCTTGGGGACAGGGGTAGGATCACCCCTCCACTTT. Full variable domain (remainder filled in from reference TRBV5-1 and TRBJ1-6): KAGVTQTPRYLIKTRGQQVTLSCSPISGHRSVSWYQQTPGQGLQFLFEYFSETQRNKGNFPGRFSGRQFSNSRSEMNVSTLELGDSALYLCASSLGTGVGSPLHFGNGTRLTVT.

The genes are TRBV6-2 or TRBV6-3 and TRBJ2-2; D ambiguous. Germline CDR1 and CDR2: MNHEY and SVGEGT. Trimming cost V 4 bases and J 6 bases, with 9 bases left between them. CDR3 length: 13 residues. CDR3 DNA sequence: TGTGCCAGCAGTTTTCCGTTTCCCGGGGAGCTGTTTTTT. Amino acids: CASSFPFPGELFF.

The chain recombines TRBV21-1 with TRBJ2-7; the DNA was not used to check the table's D call, TRBD2. TRBV21-1 is flagged as a pseudogene. CDR3 length: 15 amino acids. The chain's CDR3 is CASRIRNQPSGEQYF. In DNA form, the CDR3 reads TGTGCCAGCAGGATCCGGAACCAGCCATCGGGGGAGCAGTACTTC.

J is TRBJ2-2 and V is TRBV19; D is possibly TRBD2 (6 bases). The ends were cut back, 6 bases at V and 1 base at J, with 6 bases in the middle. Germline V gene data show CDR1 as LNHDA and CDR2 as SQIVND (reference sequence). CDR3 length: 13 amino acids. CDR3 nucleotides: TGTGCCAGTAGGCGGGGGAACACCGGGGAGCTGTTTTTT. Translation gives CASRRGNTGELFF.

This chain connects TRBV5-6 to TRBJ1-1; 7 positions agree with TRBD1. Per germline, CDR1 SGHDT and CDR2 YYEEEE. V was clipped by 6 bases and J by 4 bases; unmatched bases: 6. The CDR3 length is 13 residues. The CDR3 DNA is TGTGCCAGCATCAACAGGGGAAGCACTGAAGCTTTCTTT. This codes for CASINRGSTEAFF.